This entry features one T cell receptor (beta chain) sequence. The sample originates from a study of blood T cell repertoires in COVID-19. Study overall: PBMCs, B-cell-depleted T cells, or T cells were the source of the cDNA or gDNA that made up the material.

As processed by the authors: How many nucleated cells were present was estimated from reference gene primer amplification. The table came from immunoSEQ multiplex PCR; TCRdb's copy has only in-frame clones and leaves some out. The V and J calls and clone size were taken over from that table, and D and trimming were inferred from the DNA. The data contain fewer than 300,000 clones, approximately 90% of them singletons. Recruits, aged about 18 to 95 years, lived in roughly 22 US areas. Cohort 3 recovery required two negative PCRs, clearance, or symptom resolution. Per the germline V gene, CDR1 is MNHEY and CDR2 is SMNVEV (reference sequence). The ends were cut back, 5 bases at V and 7 bases at J, with 14 bases in the middle. The length of the CDR3 is 13 residues.

The source is a woman aged 30 to 39 who had recovered from COVID-19. The source material was PBMCs or T cells enriched from blood (not recorded which). The chain couples TRBV27 to TRBJ1-2; no reliable D call. Written as DNA, the CDR3 is TGTGCCAGCAGTCCCGACATGTTCGGTGGCTACACCTTC. It specifies CASSPDMFGGYTF.